The 9 T cell receptor beta chains below were found in one sample sequenced in a study of OX40 agonist ivuxolimab in advanced cancers. The assay was immunoSEQ multiplex PCR, and TCRdb's table has in-frame clones only and misses some. The repertoire consists of about 68,000 clones, with roughly 84% occurring once and the leading ten covering roughly 1.6%. Sequences were derived from CD4+ or CD8+ T cells sorted from blood, sampled in a trial of the OX40 agonist ivuxolimab. These receptors originate from an adult with an advanced solid tumor such as melanoma, head and neck, liver or kidney cancer.

This clone was detected once. This rearrangement joins TRBV7-3 to TRBJ2-7; 10 bases line up with TRBD1. The CDR3 totals 15 residues. V lost 2 bases and J lost 2; bases outside the gene matches: 3. The germline V gene has CDR1 SGHTA and CDR2 FQGTGA. The CDR3 bases are TGTGCCAGCAGCTTAGGGACAGGGGAAGCCTACGAGCAGTACTTC. This gives the protein CASSLGTGEAYEQYF.

The chain uses TRBV27 and TRBJ2-2, with D possibly TRBD2 on 5 matching bases. Germline V gene sequence: CDR1 MNHEY, CDR2 SMNVEV (reference sequence). The CDR3 totals 13 residues. Trimming shortened V by 5 bases and J by 6 bases, and 10 bases separated the two germline ends. The CDR3 reads CASSLQAAGELFF. The DNA of the CDR3 is TGTGCCAGCAGTCTTCAAGCGGCCGGGGAGCTGTTTTTT.

This clone appeared a few times. The V gene is TRBV9, the J gene TRBJ1-2; D is uncertain. Trimming removed 0 bases from V and 4 bases from J, with 16 bases in between. This CDR3 comprises 16 residues. Germline values: CDR1 SGDLS, CDR2 YYNGEE. CDR3 DNA sequence: TGTGCCAGCAGCGTAGGAGGCAGCCAGGACTTCTATGGCTACACCTTC. Encoded protein: CASSVGGSQDFYGYTF.

This chain uses TRBV7-2 with TRBJ2-3; 11 bases align to TRBD2. Germline CDR1 is SGHTA and CDR2 is FQGNSA. The CDR3 runs 18 residues. V lost 5 bases, J lost 0 bases, and 10 bases stayed unmatched. The CDR3 coding sequence is TGTGCCAGCAGCCCGACTAGCGGGATCACCACTAGCACAGATACGCAGTATTTT. Amino acid sequence: CASSPTSGITTSTDTQYF.

The rearrangement uses TRBV27 and TRBJ2-2, with TRBD2 matching 8 bases. Germline V gene sequence: CDR1 MNHEY, CDR2 SMNVEV (reference sequence). CDR3 length equals 15 residues. V gave up 5 bases and J gave up 2 bases; unmatched junction bases: 4. The DNA of the CDR3 is TGTGCCAGCAGTGTTAGCGGGACCAACACCGGGGAGCTGTTTTTT. Translating gives CASSVSGTNTGELFF.

The chain couples TRBV11-2 to TRBJ1-5; the D is unclear. The CDR3 spans 13 residues. Germline-derived CDR1 and CDR2 are SGHAT and FQNNGV. Trimming shortened V by 0 bases and J by 2 bases, and 2 bases separated the two germline ends. CDR3: CASSLDRNQPQHF. CDR3 bases: TGTGCCAGCAGCTTAGACCGCAATCAGCCCCAGCATTTT.

The table lists this clone with a count of one. The V gene is TRBV29-1, the J gene TRBJ2-7; D is tentatively TRBD1 or TRBD2 (7 bases each). Per germline, CDR1 SQVTM and CDR2 ANQGSEA. V was trimmed by 8 bases and J by 7 bases, leaving 18 bases between them. This CDR3 is 12 amino acids long. The CDR3 sequence is CSIGGREGEQYF. DNA for the CDR3: TGCAGCATAGGGGGCAGGGAGGGGGAGCAGTACTTC.

The chain is built from TRBV9 and TRBJ2-7; D is possibly TRBD1 or TRBD2 (5 bases each). The CDR3 contains 15 residues. Germline CDR1 is SGDLS and CDR2 is YYNGEE. V was cut by 3 bases and J by 4 bases, with 17 bases left in between. CDR3 DNA sequence: TGTGCCAGCAGCGCCATGGGAGCGGCAGGGTACGAGCAGTACTTC. Protein: CASSAMGAAGYEQYF.

There are a few counts of this clone. The chain is built from TRBV4-1 and TRBJ2-1, with TRBD2 matching 9 bases. Germline CDR1 MGHRA, CDR2 YSYEKL. The trim removed 0 bases at V and 7 bases at J, leaving 10 bases unmatched. CDR3 length equals 17 residues. The CDR3 sequence: CASSQDRRLAGSNEQFF. Here the CDR3 DNA reads TGCGCCAGCAGCCAAGATAGGCGGCTAGCGGGATCTAATGAGCAGTTCTTC.